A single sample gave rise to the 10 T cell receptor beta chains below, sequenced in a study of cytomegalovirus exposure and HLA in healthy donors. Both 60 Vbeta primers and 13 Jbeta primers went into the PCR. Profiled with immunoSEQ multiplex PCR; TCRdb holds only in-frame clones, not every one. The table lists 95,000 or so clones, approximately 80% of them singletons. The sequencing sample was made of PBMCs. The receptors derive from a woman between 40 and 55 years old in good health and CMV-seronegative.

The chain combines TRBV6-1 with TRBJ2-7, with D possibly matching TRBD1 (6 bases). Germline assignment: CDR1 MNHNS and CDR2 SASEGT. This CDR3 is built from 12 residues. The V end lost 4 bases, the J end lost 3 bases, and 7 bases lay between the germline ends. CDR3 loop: CASSADSYEQYF. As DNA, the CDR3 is TGTGCCAGCAGTGCGGACAGCTACGAGCAGTACTTC.

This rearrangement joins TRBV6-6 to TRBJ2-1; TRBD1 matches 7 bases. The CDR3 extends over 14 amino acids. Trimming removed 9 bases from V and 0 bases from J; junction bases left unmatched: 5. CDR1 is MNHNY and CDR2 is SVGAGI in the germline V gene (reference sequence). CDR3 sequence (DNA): TGTGCCAGTCACAGGGGCGACTCCTACAATGAGCAGTTCTTC. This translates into CASHRGDSYNEQFF.

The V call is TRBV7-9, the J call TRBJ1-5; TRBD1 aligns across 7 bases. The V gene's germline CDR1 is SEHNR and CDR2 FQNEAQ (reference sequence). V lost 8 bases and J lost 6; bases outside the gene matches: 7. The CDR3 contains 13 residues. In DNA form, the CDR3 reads TGTGCCAGCGTCCGGGACAGCGGTCAGCCCCAGCATTTT. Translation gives CASVRDSGQPQHF.

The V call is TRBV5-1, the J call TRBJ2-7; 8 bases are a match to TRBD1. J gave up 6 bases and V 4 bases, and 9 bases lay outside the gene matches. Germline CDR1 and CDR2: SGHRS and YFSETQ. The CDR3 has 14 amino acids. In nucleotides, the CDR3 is TGCGCCAGCAGCGCAGGACAGGGATCGGTCGAGCAGTACTTC. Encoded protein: CASSAGQGSVEQYF.

Written as DNA, the CDR3 is TGTGCCAGCAGAATAAGCCTGAGTATGAACACTGAAGCTTTCTTT. Encoded protein: CASRISLSMNTEAFF. This chain connects TRBV6-5 to TRBJ1-1; D not resolved. The germline V and J ends were trimmed by 6 bases and 0 bases, with 14 bases remaining between them. CDR3 length: 15 residues. The germline CDR1 and CDR2 sequences are MNHEY and SVGAGI.

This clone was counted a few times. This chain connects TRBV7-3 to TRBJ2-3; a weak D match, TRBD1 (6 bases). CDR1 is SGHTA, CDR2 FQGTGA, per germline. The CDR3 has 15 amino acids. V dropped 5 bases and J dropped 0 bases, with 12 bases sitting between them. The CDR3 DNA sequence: TGTGCCAGCAGCACGGTGGGGGCTAGCACAGATACGCAGTATTTT. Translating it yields CASSTVGASTDTQYF.

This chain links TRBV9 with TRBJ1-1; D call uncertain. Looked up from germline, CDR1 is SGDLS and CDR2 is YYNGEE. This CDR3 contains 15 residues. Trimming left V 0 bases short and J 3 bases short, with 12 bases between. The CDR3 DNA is TGTGCCAGCAGCGTAGTCCCCATTCGGGACACTGAAGCTTTCTTT. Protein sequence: CASSVVPIRDTEAFF.

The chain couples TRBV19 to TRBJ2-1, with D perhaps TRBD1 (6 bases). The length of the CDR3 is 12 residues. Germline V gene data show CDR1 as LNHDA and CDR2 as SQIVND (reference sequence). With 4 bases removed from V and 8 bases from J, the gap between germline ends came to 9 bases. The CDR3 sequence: CASSTRGYEQFF. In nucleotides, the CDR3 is TGTGCCAGTAGTACCAGGGGCTATGAGCAGTTCTTC.

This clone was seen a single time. The CDR3 DNA reads TGTGCCAGCAGCCTCCTATCGGGACAGGGTTCCGGGGAGCTGTTTTTT. Its translation is CASSLLSGQGSGELFF. J is TRBJ2-2 and V is TRBV9; 9 bases align to TRBD1. The CDR3 has 16 residues. Germline CDR1 is SGDLS and CDR2 is YYNGEE. Trimming at V came to 4 bases and at J to 6 bases, leaving 10 bases not matched to a gene.

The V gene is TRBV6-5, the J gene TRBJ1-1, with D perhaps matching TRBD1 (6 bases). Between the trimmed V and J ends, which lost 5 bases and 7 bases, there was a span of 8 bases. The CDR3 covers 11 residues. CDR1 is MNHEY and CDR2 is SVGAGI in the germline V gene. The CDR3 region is CASSQGSEAFF. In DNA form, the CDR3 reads TGTGCCAGCAGTCAGGGGAGTGAAGCTTTCTTT.